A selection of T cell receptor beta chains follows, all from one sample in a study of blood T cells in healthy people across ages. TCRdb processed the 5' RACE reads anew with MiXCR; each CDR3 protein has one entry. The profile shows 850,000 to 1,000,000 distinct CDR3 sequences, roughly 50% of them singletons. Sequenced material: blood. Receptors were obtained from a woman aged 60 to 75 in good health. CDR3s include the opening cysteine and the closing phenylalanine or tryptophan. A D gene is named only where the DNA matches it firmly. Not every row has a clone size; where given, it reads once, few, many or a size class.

CASSVRWVPNTGELFF,TGTGCCAGCAGCGTGAGATGGGTTCCGAACACCGGGGAGCTGTTTTTT,-,TRBJ2-2,-,TRBV9
CASSEPSEKLFF,TGTGCCAGCAGTGAACCGAGTGAAAAACTGTTTTTT,-,TRBJ1-4,-,TRBV2
CASGVPGSYGYTF,TGCGCCAGCGGCGTCCCGGGGTCCTATGGCTACACCTTC,-,TRBJ1-2,-,TRBV5-1
CASTRDRGHEKLFF,TGTGCCAGCACCCGGGACAGGGGGCATGAAAAACTGTTTTTT,TRBD1,TRBJ1-4,few,TRBV12-3/TRBV12-4
CASSEEREGRETQYF,TGCGCCAGCAGTGAGGAGCGGGAGGGCCGAGAGACCCAGTACTTC,TRBD2,TRBJ2-5,-,TRBV10-2
CASSQDRNNYGYTF,TGCGCCAGCAGCCAAGATAGGAATAACTATGGCTACACCTTC,-,TRBJ1-2,once,TRBV4-3
CASRQTGGYEQYF,TGTGCCAGCAGACAAACAGGGGGCTACGAGCAGTACTTC,TRBD1,TRBJ2-7,-,TRBV3-1
CSAQAAGKLAGELFF,TGCAGCGCTCAGGCCGCAGGGAAGTTAGCCGGGGAGCTGTTTTTT,-,TRBJ2-2,once,TRBV29-1
CASSPGGRDQPQHF,TGTGCCAGCAGCCCCGGGGGCAGGGATCAGCCCCAGCATTTT,-,TRBJ1-5,-,TRBV7-2
CASSRRTAGETQYF,TGTGCCAGCAGCAGAAGGACAGCGGGGGAGACCCAGTACTTC,-,TRBJ2-5,few,TRBV5-5
CASRGRDGYSGANVLTF,TGTGCCAGCAGGGGGAGGGACGGCTACTCTGGGGCCAACGTCCTGACTTTC,TRBD2,TRBJ2-6,few,TRBV28
CASSDVPWGYTF,TGCGCCAGCAGTGATGTTCCCTGGGGCTACACCTTC,-,TRBJ1-2,-,TRBV10-1